This entry concerns a single T cell receptor beta chain. Its antigen is unidentified. This sample is drawn from a study of cytomegalovirus exposure and HLA in healthy donors. Looking at the study overall: Membership in the Caucasian-associated ancestry cluster was found for 75% to 90% of around 380 genotyped donors.

General observations from the study: About 87% or about 30% of the time was how often most TCR beta V segments were productive, according to an earlier analysis. Association of about 17,000 TCR beta sequences with HLA alleles was found at 0.05 false discovery rate in a later analysis. Cytomegalovirus association was assigned to over 150 TCR beta chains.

Germline V CDR1 and CDR2: MDHEN, SYDVKM. Losses at the gene ends were 7 bases for V and 6 bases for J; bases not matched to a gene: 13. This CDR3 contains 15 residues. With 60 Vbeta and 13 Jbeta primers, the PCR was carried out. Clones were read by immunoSEQ multiplex PCR, and TCRdb kept only the in-frame ones, dropping some. This sample yields some 200,000 clones, of which about two thirds are seen a single time; approximately 2.5% belongs to the top ten. This chain joins TRBV28 and TRBJ2-3; 7 bases map to TRBD1. The sequence was obtained from a man in his forties in good health and CMV-seropositive. Sequences were obtained from PBMCs. The CDR3 region has the DNA TGTGCCAGCACCTTACAGGGGCCCCGCGGGGATACGCAGTATTTT. This encodes CASTLQGPRGDTQYF. Complete variable domain (other parts from reference TRBV28 and TRBJ2-3): DVKVTQSSRYLVKRTGEKVFLECVQDMDHENMFWYRQDPGLGLRLIYFSYDVKMKEKGDIPEGYSVSREKKERFSLILESASTNQTSMYLCASTLQGPRGDTQYFGPGTRLTVL.